This T cell receptor (beta chain) was sequenced for a study of T cells in Graves' hyperthyroidism and ophthalmopathy. This clonotype was picked up many times. RNA transcripts gave rise to amplified TCR beta CDR3 regions. Primed by the HTBI set, a first-round RT-PCR was run on the TCR CDR3. MiXCR was run by TCRdb on the multiplex PCR reads, yielding one entry per CDR3 protein. The sample yields about 400,000 distinct CDR3 sequences, about 15% seen once. The sequenced sample consisted of blood. This sequence originates from a woman in her thirties with Graves' ophthalmopathy.

CDR3 amino acids: CSAMTGTYNEQFF. CDR3 DNA: TGCAGTGCTATGACCGGGACCTACAATGAGCAGTTCTTC. The V call is TRBV20-1, the J call TRBJ2-1; D is perhaps TRBD2 (5 bases). V dropped 4 bases and J dropped 2 bases, with 9 bases sitting between them. Germline assignment: CDR1 DFQATT and CDR2 SNEGSKA (reference sequence). The CDR3 totals 13 residues.